This TCR beta chain was recorded in a study of early T cells in non-severe SARS-CoV-2 infection. Study-level information: The study sequenced bulk RNA from unsorted whole blood, with chains unpaired.

The library protocol tagged individual cDNA molecules with unique molecular identifiers. TCRdb re-called the 5' RACE reads through MiXCR, storing one row per CDR3 protein. The sample records approximately 50,000 distinct CDR3 sequences, over 7% being singletons. Deletions cut 3 bases from V and 7 bases from J, with 13 bases between. This CDR3 spans 14 amino acids. This clonotype appeared many times. Its specificity is unknown. Findings and caveats of the study: VDJdb matching skewed toward anti-spike CD8 responses, missing private and CD4 specificities.

The chain couples TRBV12-3 or TRBV12-4 to TRBJ2-1; tentatively, D is TRBD2 (5 bases). The sequenced sample consisted of whole blood. This TCR was recovered from an adult who was a healthcare worker with PCR-confirmed SARS-CoV-2 infection or an uninfected control (not recorded which). The CDR3, as DNA: TGTGCCAGCAGTTTTGCCGATCCGGGAAATGAGCAGTTCTTC. It yields the protein CASSFADPGNEQFF.